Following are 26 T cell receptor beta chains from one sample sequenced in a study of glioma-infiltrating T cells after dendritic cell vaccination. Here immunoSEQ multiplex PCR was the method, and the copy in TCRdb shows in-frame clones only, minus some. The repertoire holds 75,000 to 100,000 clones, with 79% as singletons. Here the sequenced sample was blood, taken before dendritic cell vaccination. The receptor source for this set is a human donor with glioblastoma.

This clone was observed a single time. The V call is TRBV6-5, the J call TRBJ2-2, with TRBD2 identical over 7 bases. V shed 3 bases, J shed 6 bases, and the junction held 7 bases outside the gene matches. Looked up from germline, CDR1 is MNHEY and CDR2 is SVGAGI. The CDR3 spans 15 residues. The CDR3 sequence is CASSYSAGRPGELFF. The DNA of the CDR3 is TGTGCCAGCAGTTATTCCGCCGGGAGGCCCGGGGAGCTGTTTTTT.

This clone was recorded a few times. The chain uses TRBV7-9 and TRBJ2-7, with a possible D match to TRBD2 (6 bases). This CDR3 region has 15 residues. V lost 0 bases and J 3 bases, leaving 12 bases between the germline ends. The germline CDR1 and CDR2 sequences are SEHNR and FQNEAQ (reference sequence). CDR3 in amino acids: CASSLAGGDFYEQYF. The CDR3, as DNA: TGTGCCAGCAGCTTAGCAGGTGGGGACTTCTACGAGCAGTACTTC.

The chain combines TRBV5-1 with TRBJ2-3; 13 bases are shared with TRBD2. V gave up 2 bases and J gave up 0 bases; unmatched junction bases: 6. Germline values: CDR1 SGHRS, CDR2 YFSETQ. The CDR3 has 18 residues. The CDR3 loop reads CASSFAGTSGASTDTQYF. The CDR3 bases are TGCGCCAGCAGCTTCGCCGGGACTAGCGGGGCTAGCACAGATACGCAGTATTTT.

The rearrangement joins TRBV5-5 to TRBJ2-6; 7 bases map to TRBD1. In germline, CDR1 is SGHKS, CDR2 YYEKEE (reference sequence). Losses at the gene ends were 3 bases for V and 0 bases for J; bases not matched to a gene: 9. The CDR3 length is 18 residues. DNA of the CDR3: TGTGCCAGCAGCTCGGCCCCCGGGACAGCCTCTGGGGCCAACGTCCTGACTTTC. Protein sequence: CASSSAPGTASGANVLTF.

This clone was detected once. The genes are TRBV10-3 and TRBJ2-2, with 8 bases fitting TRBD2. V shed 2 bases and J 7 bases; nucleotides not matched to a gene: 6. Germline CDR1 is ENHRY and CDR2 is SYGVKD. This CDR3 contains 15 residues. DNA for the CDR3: TGTGCCATCAGTGAGCCGGCTAGCGGGCACGGGGAGCTGTTTTTT. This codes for CAISEPASGHGELFF.

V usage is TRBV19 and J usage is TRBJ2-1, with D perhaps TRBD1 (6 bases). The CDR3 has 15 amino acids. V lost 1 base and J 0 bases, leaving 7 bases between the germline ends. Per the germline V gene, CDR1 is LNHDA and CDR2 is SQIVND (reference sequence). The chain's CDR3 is CASSIAGVSYNEQFF. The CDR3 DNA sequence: TGTGCCAGTAGTATAGCAGGGGTCTCCTACAATGAGCAGTTCTTC.

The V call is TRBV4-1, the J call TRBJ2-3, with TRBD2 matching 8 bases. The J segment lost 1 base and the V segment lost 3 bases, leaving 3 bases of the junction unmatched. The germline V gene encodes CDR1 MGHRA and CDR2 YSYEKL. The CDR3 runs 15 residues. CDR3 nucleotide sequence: TGCGCCAGCAGCCAGCAGACTAGCGGCACAGATACGCAGTATTTT. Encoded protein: CASSQQTSGTDTQYF.

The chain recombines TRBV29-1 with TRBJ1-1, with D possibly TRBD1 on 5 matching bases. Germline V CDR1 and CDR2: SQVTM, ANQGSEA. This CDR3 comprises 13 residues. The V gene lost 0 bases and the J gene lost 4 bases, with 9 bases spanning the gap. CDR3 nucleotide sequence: TGCAGCGTTGAAGATGTGGGGGGCACTGAAGCTTTCTTT. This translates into CSVEDVGGTEAFF.

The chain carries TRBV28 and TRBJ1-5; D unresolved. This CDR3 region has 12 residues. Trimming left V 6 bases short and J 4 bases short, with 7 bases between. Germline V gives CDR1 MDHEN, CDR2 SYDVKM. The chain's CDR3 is CASSPRNQPQHF. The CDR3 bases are TGTGCCAGCAGCCCCCGGAATCAGCCCCAGCATTTT.

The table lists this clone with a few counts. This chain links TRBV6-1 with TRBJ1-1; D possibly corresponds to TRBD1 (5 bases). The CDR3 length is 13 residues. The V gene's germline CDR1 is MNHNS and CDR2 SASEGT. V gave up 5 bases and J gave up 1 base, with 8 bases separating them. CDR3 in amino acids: CASSPTGNTEAFF. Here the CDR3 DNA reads TGTGCCAGCAGTCCAACAGGGAACACTGAAGCTTTCTTT.

The CDR3 here is CASRIRATDTQYF. The CDR3 DNA is TGTGCCAGCCGCATCCGAGCTACAGATACGCAGTATTTT. This sequence joins TRBV27 and TRBJ2-3, with D hard to call. The CDR3 loop spans 13 amino acids. Trimming removed 8 bases from V and 3 bases from J, with 12 bases in between. The germline V gene has CDR1 MNHEY and CDR2 SMNVEV (reference sequence).

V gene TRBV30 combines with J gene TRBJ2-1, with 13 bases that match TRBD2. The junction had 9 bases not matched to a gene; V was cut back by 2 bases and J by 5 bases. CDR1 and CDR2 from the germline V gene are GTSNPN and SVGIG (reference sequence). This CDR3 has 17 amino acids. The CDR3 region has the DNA TGTGCCTGGAGTTTTCCGGGACTAGCGGGGACGAACAATGAGCAGTTCTTC. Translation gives CAWSFPGLAGTNNEQFF.

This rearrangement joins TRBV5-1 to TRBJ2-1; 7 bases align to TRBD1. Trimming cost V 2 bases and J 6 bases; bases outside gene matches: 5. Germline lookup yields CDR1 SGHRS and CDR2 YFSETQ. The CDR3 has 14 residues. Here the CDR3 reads CASSLQGRLNEQFF. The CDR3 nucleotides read TGCGCCAGCAGCTTACAGGGGCGCCTCAATGAGCAGTTCTTC.

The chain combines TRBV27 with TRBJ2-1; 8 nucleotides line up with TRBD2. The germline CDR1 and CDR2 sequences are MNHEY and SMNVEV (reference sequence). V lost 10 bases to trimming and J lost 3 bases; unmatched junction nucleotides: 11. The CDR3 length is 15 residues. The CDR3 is CAIKPRGGHYNEQFF. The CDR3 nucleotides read TGTGCCATAAAACCTCGGGGGGGGCACTACAATGAGCAGTTCTTC.

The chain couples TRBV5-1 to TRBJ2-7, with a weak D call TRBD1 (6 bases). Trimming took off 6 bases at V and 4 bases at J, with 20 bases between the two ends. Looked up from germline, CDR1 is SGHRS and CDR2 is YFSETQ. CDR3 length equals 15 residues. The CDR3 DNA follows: TGCGCCAGCACCCCCGGGTTAGGGGGTTTATACGAGCAGTACTTC. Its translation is CASTPGLGGLYEQYF.

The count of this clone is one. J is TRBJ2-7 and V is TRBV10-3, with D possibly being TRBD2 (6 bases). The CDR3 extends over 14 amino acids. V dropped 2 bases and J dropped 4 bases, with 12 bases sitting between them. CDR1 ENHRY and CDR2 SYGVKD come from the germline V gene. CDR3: CAISEGGSGYEQYF. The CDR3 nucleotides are TGTGCCATCAGTGAGGGAGGGTCGGGTTACGAGCAGTACTTC.

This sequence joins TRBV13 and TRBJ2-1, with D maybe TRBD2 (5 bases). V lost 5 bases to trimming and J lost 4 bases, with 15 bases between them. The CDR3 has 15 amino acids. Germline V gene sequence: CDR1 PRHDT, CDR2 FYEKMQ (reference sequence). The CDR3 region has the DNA TGTGCCAGCAGCCCCACGGGGTCTCGGTACAATGAGCAGTTCTTC. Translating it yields CASSPTGSRYNEQFF. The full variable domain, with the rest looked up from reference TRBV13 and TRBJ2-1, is AAGVIQSPRHLIKEKRETATLKCYPIPRHDTVYWYQQGPGQDPQFLISFYEKMQSDKGSIPDRFSAQQFSDYHSELNMSSLELGDSALYFCASSPTGSRYNEQFFGPGTRLTVL.

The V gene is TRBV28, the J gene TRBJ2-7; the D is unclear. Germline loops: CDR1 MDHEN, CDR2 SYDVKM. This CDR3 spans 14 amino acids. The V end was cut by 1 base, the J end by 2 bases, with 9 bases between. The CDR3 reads CASSLFGITYEQYF. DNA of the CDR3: TGTGCCAGCAGTTTATTTGGCATTACCTACGAGCAGTACTTC.

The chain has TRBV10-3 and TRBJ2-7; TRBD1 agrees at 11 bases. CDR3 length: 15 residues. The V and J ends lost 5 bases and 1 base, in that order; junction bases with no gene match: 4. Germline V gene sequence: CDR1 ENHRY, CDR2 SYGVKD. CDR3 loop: CAISSGTGGSYEQYF. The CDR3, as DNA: TGTGCCATCAGTTCCGGGACAGGGGGTTCCTACGAGCAGTACTTC.

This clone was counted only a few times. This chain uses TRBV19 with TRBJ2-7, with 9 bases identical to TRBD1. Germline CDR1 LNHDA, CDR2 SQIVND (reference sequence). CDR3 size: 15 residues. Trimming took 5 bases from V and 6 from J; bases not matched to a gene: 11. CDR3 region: CASSFSGTGYGEQYF. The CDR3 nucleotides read TGTGCCAGTAGTTTCTCCGGGACAGGGTATGGCGAGCAGTACTTC.

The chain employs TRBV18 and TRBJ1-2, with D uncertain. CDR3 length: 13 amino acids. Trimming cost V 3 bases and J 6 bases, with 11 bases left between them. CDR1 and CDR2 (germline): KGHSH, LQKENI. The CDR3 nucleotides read TGTGCCAGCTCACCTCGGAGAGAAGATGGCTACACCTTC. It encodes CASSPRREDGYTF.

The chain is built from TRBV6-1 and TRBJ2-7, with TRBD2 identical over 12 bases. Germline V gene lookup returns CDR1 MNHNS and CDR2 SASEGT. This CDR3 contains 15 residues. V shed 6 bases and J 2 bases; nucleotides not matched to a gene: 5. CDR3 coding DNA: TGTGCCAGCAGGGAATGGACTAGCGGGACCTACGAGCAGTACTTC. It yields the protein CASREWTSGTYEQYF.

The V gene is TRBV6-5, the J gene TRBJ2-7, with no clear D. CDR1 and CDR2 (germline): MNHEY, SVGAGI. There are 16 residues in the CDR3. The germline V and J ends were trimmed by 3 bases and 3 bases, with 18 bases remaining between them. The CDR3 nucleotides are TGTGCCAGCAGTTATAATGCCTGGGCCATACACTACGAGCAGTACTTC. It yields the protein CASSYNAWAIHYEQYF.

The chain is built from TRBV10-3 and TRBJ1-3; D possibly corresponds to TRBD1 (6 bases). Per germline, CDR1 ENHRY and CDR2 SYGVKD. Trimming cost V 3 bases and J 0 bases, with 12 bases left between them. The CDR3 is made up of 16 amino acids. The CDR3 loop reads CAISDRGQSSGNTIYF. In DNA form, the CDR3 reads TGTGCCATCAGTGATAGGGGACAAAGCTCTGGAAACACCATATATTTT.

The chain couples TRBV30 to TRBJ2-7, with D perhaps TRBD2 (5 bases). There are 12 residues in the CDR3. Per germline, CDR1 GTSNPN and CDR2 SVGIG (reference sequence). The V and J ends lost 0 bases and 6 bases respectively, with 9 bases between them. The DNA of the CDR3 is TGTGCCTGGAGTGTAGGCGGGCCCGAGCAGTACTTC. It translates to CAWSVGGPEQYF.

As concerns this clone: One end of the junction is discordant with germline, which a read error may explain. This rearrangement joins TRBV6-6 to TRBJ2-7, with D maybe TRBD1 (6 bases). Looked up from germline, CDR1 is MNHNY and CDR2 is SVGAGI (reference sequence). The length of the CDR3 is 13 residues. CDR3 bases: TGTGCCAGCAGCCACCTCGAGAGGGGGACCCGGGACTTC. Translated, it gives CASSHLERGTRDF.